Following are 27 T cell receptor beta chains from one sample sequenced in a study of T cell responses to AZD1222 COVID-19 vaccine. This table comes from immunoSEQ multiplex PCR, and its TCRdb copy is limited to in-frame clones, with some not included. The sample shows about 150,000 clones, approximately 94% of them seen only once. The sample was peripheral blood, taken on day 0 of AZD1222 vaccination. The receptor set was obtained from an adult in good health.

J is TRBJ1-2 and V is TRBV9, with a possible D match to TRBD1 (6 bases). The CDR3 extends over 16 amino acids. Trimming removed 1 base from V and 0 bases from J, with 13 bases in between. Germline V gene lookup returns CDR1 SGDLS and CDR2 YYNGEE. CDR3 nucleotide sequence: TGTGCCAGCAGCGTATCCGGGACAACCTCTAACTATGGCTACACCTTC. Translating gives CASSVSGTTSNYGYTF.

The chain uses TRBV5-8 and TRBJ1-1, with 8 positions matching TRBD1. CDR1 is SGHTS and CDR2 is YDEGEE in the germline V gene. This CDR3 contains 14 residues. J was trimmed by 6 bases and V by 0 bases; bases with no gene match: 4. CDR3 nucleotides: TGTGCCAGCAGCTTGGCAGGGGGCGCCTCTGAAGCTTTCTTT. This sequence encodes CASSLAGGASEAFF.

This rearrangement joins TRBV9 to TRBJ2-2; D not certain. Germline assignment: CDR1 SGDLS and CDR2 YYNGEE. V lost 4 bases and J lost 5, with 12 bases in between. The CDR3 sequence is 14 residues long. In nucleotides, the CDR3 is TGTGCCAGCAGCACACGCCAGACTACCGGGGAGCTGTTTTTT. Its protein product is CASSTRQTTGELFF.

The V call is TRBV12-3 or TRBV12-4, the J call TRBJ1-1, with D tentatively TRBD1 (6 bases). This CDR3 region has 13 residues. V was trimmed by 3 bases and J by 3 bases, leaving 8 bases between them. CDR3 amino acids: CASSLRGDTEAFF. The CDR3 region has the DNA TGTGCCAGCAGTTTGAGGGGGGACACTGAAGCTTTCTTT.

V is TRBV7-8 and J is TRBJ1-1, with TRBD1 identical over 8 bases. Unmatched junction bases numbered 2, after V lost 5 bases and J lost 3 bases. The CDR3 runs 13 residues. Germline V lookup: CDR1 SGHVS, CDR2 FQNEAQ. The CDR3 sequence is CASSGRGHTEAFF. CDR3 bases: TGTGCCAGCAGCGGCAGGGGGCACACTGAAGCTTTCTTT.

Here the CDR3 DNA reads TGTGCCACGTCTGGCCGGGACAGGGGTTACGAGCAGTACTTC. This encodes CATSGRDRGYEQYF. This rearrangement joins TRBV6-5 to TRBJ2-7; 10 nucleotides align to TRBD1. Germline V gives CDR1 MNHEY, CDR2 SVGAGI. The CDR3 runs to 14 residues. J gave up 4 bases and V 10 bases, and 10 bases lay outside the gene matches.

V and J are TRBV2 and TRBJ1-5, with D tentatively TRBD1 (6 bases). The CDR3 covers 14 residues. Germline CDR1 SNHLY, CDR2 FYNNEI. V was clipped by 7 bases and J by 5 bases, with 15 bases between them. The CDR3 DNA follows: TGTGCCAGCATCGTGGATTCAGGGGATCAGCCCCAGCATTTT. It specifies CASIVDSGDQPQHF.

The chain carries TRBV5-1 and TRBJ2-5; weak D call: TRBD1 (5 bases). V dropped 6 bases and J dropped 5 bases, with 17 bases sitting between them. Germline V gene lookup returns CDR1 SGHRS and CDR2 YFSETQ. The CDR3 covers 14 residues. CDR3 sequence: CASKTAQTEETQYF. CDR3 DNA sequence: TGCGCCAGCAAGACAGCGCAAACAGAGGAGACCCAGTACTTC.

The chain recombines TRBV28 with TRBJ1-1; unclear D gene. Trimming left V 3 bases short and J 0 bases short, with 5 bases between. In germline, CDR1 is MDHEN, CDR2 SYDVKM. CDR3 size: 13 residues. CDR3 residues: CASSLWVNTEAFF. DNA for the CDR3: TGTGCCAGCAGTTTGTGGGTGAACACTGAAGCTTTCTTT.

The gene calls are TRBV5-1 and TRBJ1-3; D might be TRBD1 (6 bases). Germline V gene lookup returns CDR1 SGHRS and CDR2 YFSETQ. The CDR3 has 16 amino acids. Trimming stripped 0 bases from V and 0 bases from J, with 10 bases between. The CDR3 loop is CASSLAGQISGNTIYF. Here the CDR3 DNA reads TGCGCCAGCAGCTTGGCCGGACAGATCTCTGGAAACACCATATATTTT.

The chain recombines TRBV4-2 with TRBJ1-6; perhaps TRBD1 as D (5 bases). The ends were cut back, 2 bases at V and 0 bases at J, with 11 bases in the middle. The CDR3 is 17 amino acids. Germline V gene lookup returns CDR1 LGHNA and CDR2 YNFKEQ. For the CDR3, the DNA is TGTGCCAGCAGCCAAATGGGGGGGAGCTCCTATAATTCACCCCTCCACTTT. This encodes CASSQMGGSSYNSPLHF.

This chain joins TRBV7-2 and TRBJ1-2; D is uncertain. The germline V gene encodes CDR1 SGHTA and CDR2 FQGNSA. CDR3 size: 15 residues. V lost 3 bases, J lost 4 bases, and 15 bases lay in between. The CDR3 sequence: CASSLGKGRAYGYTF. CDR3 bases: TGTGCCAGCAGCTTGGGGAAGGGTAGAGCCTATGGCTACACCTTC.

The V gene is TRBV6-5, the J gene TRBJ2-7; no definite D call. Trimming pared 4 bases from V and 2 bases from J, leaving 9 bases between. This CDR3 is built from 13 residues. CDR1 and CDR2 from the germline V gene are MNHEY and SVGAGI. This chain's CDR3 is CASSLRMTYEQYF. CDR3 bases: TGTGCCAGCAGTTTAAGGATGACCTACGAGCAGTACTTC.

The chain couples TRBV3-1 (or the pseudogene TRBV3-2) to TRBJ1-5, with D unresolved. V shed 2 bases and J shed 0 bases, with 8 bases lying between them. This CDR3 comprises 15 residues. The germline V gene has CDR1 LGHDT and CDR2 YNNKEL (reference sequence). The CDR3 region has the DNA TGTGCCAGCAGCCAAACCGTCGCTAGCAATCAGCCCCAGCATTTT. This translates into CASSQTVASNQPQHF.

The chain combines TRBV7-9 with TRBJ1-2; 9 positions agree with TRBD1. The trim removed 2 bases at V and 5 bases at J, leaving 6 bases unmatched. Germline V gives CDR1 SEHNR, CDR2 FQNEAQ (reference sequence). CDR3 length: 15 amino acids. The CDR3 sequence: CASSLNIQGAYGYTF. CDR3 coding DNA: TGTGCCAGCAGCTTAAACATACAGGGGGCGTATGGCTACACCTTC.

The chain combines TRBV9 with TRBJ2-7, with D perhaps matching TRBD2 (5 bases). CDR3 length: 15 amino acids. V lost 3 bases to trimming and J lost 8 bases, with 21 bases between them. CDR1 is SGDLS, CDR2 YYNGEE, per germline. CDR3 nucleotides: TGTGCCAGCAGCGCCGGAGGTAGGGTGGACTCGAAGCAGTACTTC. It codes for CASSAGGRVDSKQYF.

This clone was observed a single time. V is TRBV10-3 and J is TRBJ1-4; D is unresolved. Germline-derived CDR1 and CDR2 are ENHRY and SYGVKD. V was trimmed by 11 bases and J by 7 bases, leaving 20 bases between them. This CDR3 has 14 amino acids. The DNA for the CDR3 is TGTGCCGCCGCTCAGGAAGGGTGGAGTGAAAAACTGTTTTTT. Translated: CAAAQEGWSEKLFF.

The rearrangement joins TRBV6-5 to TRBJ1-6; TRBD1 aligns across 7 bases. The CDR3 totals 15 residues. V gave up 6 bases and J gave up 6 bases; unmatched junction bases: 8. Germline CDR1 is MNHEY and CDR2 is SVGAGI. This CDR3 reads CASRNSGGANSPLHF. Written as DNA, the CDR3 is TGTGCCAGCAGGAATTCAGGGGGAGCTAATTCACCCCTCCACTTT.

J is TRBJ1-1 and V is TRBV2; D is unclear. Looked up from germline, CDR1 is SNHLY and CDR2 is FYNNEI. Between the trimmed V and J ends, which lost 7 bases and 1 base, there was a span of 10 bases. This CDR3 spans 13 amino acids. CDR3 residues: CASTVGANTEAFF. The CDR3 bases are TGTGCCAGCACAGTCGGAGCGAACACTGAAGCTTTCTTT.

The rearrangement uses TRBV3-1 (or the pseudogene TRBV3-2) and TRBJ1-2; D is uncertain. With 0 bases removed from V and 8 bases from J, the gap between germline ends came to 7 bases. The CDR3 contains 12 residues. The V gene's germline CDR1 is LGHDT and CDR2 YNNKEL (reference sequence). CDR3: CASSQEDWGYTF. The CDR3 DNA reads TGTGCCAGCAGCCAAGAGGACTGGGGCTACACCTTC.

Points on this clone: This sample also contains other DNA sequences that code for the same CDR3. The CDR3 protein is CASSPWGGNQPQHF. CDR3 nucleotides: TGTGCCAGCAGCCCCTGGGGCGGGAATCAGCCCCAGCATTTT. V usage is TRBV6-5 and J usage is TRBJ1-5, with D possibly TRBD1 on 5 matching bases. This CDR3 has 14 amino acids. V was shortened by 6 bases and J by 4 bases, with 13 bases between the two germline ends. Germline V gene data show CDR1 as MNHEY and CDR2 as SVGAGI.

DNA of the CDR3: TGTGCCAGCAGCTTGGGGGGAACAGGGGACTATGGCTACACCTTC. The encoded protein is CASSLGGTGDYGYTF. The rearrangement uses TRBV5-4 and TRBJ1-2; 7 bases are a match to TRBD1. After removal of 0 bases from V and 3 bases from J, the junction contained 5 bases not matched to a gene. Germline V gene data show CDR1 as SGHNT and CDR2 as YYREEE (reference sequence). The CDR3 runs 15 residues.

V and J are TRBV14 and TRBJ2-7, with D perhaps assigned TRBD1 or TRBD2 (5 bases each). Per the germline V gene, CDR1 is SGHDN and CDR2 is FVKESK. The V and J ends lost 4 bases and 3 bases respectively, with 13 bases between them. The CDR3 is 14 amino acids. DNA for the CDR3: TGTGCCAGCAGCCTCGGGGCAGGGCTCTACGAGCAGTACTTC. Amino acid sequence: CASSLGAGLYEQYF.

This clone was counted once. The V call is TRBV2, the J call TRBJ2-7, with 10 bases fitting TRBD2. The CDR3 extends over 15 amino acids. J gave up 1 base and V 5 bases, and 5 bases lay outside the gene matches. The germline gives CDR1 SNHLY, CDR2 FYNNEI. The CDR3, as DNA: TGTGCCAGCAGTTTTACTAGCGGGATATCCTACGAGCAGTACTTC. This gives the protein CASSFTSGISYEQYF. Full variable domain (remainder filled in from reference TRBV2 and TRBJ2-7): EPEVTQTPSHQVTQMGQEVILRCVPISNHLYFYWYRQILGQKVEFLVSFYNNEISEKSEIFDDQFSVERPDGSNFTLKIRSTKLEDSAMYFCASSFTSGISYEQYFGPGTRLTVT.

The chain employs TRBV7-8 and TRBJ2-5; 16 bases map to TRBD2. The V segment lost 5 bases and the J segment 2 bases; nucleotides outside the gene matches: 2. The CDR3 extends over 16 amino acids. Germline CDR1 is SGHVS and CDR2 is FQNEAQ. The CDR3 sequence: CASSRGLAGGQETQYF. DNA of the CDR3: TGTGCCAGCAGCCGGGGACTAGCGGGAGGGCAAGAGACCCAGTACTTC.

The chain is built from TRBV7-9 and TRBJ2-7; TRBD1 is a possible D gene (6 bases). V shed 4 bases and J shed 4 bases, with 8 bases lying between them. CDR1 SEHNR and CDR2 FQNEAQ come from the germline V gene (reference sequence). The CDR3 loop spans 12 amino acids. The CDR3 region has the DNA TGTGCCAGCAGCTCGGACAGATACGAGCAGTACTTC. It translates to CASSSDRYEQYF.

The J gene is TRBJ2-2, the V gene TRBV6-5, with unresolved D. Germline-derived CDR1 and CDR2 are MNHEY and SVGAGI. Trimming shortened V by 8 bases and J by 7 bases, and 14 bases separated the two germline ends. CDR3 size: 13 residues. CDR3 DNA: TGTGCCAGCTCTAGGTTGGGATACGGGGAGCTGTTTTTT. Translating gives CASSRLGYGELFF.